The rows below give T cell receptor beta chains drawn from one sample of a study of cytomegalovirus exposure and HLA in healthy donors. The assay was immunoSEQ multiplex PCR, and TCRdb's table has in-frame clones only and misses some. This sample has about 110,000 clones; approximately 78% occur once, and the top ten carry 1.3%. Material for sequencing was PBMCs. All receptors derive from a woman in her 30s in good health and CMV-seronegative. CDR3s include the opening cysteine and the closing phenylalanine or tryptophan. The order of the fields is clone size, V gene, D gene, J gene, CDR3 DNA, CDR3 protein. A D gene is named only where the DNA matches it firmly. Clone size is given for some rows only: seen once, a few or many times, or a class if the clone is expanded.

.	TRBV5-1	.	TRBJ1-5	TGCGCCAGCAGCTTGGATGGGGGACTCCAGCCCCAGCATTTT	CASSLDGGLQPQHF
.	TRBV30	.	TRBJ1-4	TGTGCCTGGAGTCGTCAGGGGAACGAAAAACTGTTTTTT	CAWSRQGNEKLFF
.	TRBV19	.	TRBJ1-4	TGTGCCAGTACCGAGGGTCCGGCTAAAGTTTTT	CASTEGPAKVF
.	TRBV6-6	TRBD1	TRBJ1-5	TGTGCCAGCAGTTACGGGGCAGGGGGCCGAAATCAGCCCCAGCATTTT	CASSYGAGGRNQPQHF
.	TRBV5-1	.	TRBJ1-1	TGCGCCAGCAGCTTTAATGTGAACACTGAAGCTTTCTTT	CASSFNVNTEAFF
.	TRBV27	.	TRBJ1-5	TGTGCCAGCAGACCCTCGAGAGGGAACAATCAGCCCCAGCATTTT	CASRPSRGNNQPQHF
.	TRBV4-3	TRBD1	TRBJ2-7	TGCGCCAGCAGCCAAGATTCGGGGACAGGCCTTTACTTC	CASSQDSGTGLYF
.	TRBV4-1	TRBD2	TRBJ2-7	TGCGCCAGCAGCCAGGGACTAGCGGACTCCTACGAGCAGTACTTC	CASSQGLADSYEQYF
.	TRBV7-9	TRBD2	TRBJ2-1	TGTGCCAGCAGACCCTTCTCGGGGGGTAACTACAATGAGCAGTTCTTC	CASRPFSGGNYNEQFF
.	TRBV10-3	TRBD1	TRBJ1-1	TGTGCCATCAGTGATTCGACAGGGGGGAACACTGAAGCTTTCTTT	CAISDSTGGNTEAFF
.	TRBV6-1	.	TRBJ2-3	TGTGCCAGCAGTGCGCCCAGCGGGTTGGTGGGCACAGATACGCAGTATTTT	CASSAPSGLVGTDTQYF
.	TRBV5-4	TRBD2	TRBJ2-2	TGTGCCAGCAGCTTGGCACTAGCGGGGGTCACCGGGGAGCTGTTTTTT	CASSLALAGVTGELFF
few	TRBV27	.	TRBJ1-2	TGTGCCAGCAGGGGGGGTGGGGGTGGCTATGGCTACACCTTC	CASRGGGGGYGYTF
.	TRBV7-9	TRBD1	TRBJ1-5	TGTGCCAGCAGCCTGGGACAGGGGAACAATCAGCCCCAGCATTTT	CASSLGQGNNQPQHF
.	TRBV18	TRBD1	TRBJ2-7	TGTGCCAGCTCACAAGGACAGGACTACGAGCAGTACTTC	CASSQGQDYEQYF
once	TRBV30	TRBD1	TRBJ2-2	TGTGCCTGGAGAAACGCGGGACAGGGGGGAACCGGGGAGCTGTTTTTT	CAWRNAGQGGTGELFF
.	TRBV19	.	TRBJ2-3	TGTGCCAGTAAGTCACAGGCCACTAGCACAGATACGCAGTATTTT	CASKSQATSTDTQYF